This TCR beta chain was recorded in a study of T cell responses to AZD1222 COVID-19 vaccine. Study-wide results and limits: Repertoires were obtained only post-peak T cell response. The donor cohort was predominantly white British with a female majority, and clonal diversity may have been underestimated.

With regard to this clone: The antigen remains unidentified.

V lost 2 bases to trimming and J lost 0 bases, with 14 bases between them. From germline, CDR1 is KGHSH and CDR2 LQKENI. The CDR3 is made up of 17 amino acids. Sequenced by immunoSEQ multiplex PCR; TCRdb stores in-frame clones only, minus some. Of 130,000 to 150,000 clones in the sample, about 91% are singletons; the top ten hold approximately 15%. The chain employs TRBV18 and TRBJ1-5, with a weak D call TRBD1 (5 bases). Here the sequenced sample was peripheral blood, taken on day 0 of AZD1222 vaccination. The TCR was taken from an adult in good health. CDR3 nucleotide sequence: TGTGCCAGCTCACCAGGGGGGGGAGTCTATAGCAATCAGCCCCAGCATTTT. Translated, it gives CASSPGGGVYSNQPQHF.